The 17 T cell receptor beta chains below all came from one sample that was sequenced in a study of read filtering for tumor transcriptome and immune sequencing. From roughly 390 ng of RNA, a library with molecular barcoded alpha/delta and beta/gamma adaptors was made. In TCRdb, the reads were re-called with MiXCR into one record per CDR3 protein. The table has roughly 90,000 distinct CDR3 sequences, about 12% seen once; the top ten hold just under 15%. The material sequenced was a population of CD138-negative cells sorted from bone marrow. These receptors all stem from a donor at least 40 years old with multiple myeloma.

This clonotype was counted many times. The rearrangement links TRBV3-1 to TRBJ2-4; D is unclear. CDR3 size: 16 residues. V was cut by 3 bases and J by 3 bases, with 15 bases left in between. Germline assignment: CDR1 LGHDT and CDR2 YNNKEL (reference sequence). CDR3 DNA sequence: TGTGCCAGCAGCCATTCGACACTGGTGGACAAAAACATTCAGTACTTC. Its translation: CASSHSTLVDKNIQYF.

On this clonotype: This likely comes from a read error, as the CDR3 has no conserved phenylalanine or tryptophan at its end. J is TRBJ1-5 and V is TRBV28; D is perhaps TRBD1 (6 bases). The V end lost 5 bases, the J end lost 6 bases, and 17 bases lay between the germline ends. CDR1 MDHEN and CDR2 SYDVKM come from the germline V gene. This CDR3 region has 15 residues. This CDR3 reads CASSGGDGGSQPQHS. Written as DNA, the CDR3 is TGTGCCAGCAGTGGGGGGGATGGGGGCAGTCAGCCCCAGCATTCT.

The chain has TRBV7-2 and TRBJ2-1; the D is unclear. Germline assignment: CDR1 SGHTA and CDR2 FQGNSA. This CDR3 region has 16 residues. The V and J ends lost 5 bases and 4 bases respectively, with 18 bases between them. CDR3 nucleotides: TGTGCCAGCAGCCTAGAGGTACTACCGCCTTACAATGAGCAGTTCTTC. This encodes CASSLEVLPPYNEQFF.

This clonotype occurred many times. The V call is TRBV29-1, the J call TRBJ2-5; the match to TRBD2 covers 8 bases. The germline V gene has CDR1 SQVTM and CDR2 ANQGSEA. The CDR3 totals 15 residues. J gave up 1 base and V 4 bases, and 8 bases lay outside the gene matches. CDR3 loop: CSVASSGKTQETQYF. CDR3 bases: TGCAGCGTTGCGAGTAGCGGGAAAACCCAAGAGACCCAGTACTTC.

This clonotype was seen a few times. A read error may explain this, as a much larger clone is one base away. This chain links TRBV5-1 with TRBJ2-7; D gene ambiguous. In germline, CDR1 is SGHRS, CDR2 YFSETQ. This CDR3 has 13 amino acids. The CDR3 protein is CASSSGPNYEQCF. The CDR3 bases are TGCGCCAGCAGCTCCGGACCTAACTACGAGCAGTGCTTC. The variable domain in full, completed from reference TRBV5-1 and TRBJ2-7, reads KAGVTQTPRYLIKTRGQQVTLSCSPISGHRSVSWYQQTPGQGLQFLFEYFSETQRNKGNFPGRFSGRQFSNSRSEMNVSTLELGDSALYLCASSSGPNYEQCFGPGTRLTVT.

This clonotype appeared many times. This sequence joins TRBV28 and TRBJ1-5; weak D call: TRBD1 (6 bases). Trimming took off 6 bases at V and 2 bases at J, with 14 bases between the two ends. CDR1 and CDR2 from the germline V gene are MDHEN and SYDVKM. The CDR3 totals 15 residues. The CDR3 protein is CASRRTGAGNQPQHF. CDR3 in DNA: TGTGCCAGCAGGCGCACGGGGGCGGGCAATCAGCCCCAGCATTTT.

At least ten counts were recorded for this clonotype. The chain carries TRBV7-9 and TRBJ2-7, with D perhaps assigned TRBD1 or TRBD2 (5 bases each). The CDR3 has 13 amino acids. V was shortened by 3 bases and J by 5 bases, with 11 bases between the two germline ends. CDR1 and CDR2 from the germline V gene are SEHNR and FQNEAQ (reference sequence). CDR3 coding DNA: TGTGCCAGCAGCTTGAGGGGTGACGACGAGCAGTACTTC. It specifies CASSLRGDDEQYF. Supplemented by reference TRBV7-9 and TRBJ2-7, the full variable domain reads DTGVSQNPRHKITKRGQNVTFRCDPISEHNRLYWYRQTLGQGPEFLTYFQNEAQLEKSRLLSDRFSAERPKGSFSTLEIQRTEQGDSAMYLCASSLRGDDEQYFGPGTRLTVT.

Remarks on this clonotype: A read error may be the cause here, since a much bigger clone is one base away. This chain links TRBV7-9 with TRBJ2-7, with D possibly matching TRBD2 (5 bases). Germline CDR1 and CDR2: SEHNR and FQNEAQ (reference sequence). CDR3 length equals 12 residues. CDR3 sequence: CASSSEIRGQHF. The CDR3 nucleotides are TGTGCCAGCAGCTCAGAGATACGAGGGCAGCACTTC.

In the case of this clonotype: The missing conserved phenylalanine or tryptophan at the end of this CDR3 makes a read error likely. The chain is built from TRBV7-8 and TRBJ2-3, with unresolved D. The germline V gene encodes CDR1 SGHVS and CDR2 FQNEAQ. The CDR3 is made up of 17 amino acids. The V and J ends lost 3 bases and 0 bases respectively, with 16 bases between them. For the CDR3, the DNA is TGTGCCAGCAGCTTGAGTATTGCGGCTTCCAGCACAGATACGCAGTATTCT. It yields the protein CASSLSIAASSTDTQYS.

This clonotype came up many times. The CDR3 is CASSLGAGGVNYGYTF. The CDR3 DNA is TGCGCCAGCAGCTTGGGAGCAGGCGGAGTTAACTATGGCTACACCTTC. The genes are TRBV5-1 and TRBJ1-2; unclear D gene. The CDR3 extends over 16 amino acids. The V gene's germline CDR1 is SGHRS and CDR2 YFSETQ. Trimming shortened V by 0 bases and J by 1 base, and 13 bases separated the two germline ends.

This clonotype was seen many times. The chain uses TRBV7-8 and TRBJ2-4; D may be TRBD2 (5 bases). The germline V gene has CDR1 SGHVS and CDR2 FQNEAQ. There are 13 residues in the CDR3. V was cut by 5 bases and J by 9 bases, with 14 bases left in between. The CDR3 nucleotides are TGTGCCAGCAGCCGGGATGGTTTTAGCATTCAGTACTTC. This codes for CASSRDGFSIQYF.

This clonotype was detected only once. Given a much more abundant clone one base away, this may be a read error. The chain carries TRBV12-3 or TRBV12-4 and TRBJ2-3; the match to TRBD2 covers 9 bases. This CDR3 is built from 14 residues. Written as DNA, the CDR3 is TGTGCCAGCAGTCTAGCGGGATTGCTAGATACGCAGTATTTT. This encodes CASSLAGLLDTQYF.

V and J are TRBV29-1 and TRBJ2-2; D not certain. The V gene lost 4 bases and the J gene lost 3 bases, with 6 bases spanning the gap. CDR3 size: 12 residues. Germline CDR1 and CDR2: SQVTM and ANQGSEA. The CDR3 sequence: CSVGKDTGELFF. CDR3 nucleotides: TGCAGCGTTGGCAAGGACACCGGGGAGCTGTTTTTT.

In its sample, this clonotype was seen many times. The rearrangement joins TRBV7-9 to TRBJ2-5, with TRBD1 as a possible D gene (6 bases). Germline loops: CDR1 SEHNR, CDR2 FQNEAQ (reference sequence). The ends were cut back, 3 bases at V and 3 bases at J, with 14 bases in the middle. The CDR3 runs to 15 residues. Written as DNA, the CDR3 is TGTGCCAGCAGCTTCGGGGCAGGGGTGGAAGAGACCCAGTACTTC. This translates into CASSFGAGVEETQYF.

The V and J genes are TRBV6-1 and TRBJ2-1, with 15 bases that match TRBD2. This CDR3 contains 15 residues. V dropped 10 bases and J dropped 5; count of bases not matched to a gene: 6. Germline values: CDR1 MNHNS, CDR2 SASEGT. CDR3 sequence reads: CATGLAGGQDNEQFF. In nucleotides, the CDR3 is TGTGCCACCGGACTAGCGGGAGGGCAAGACAATGAGCAGTTCTTC.

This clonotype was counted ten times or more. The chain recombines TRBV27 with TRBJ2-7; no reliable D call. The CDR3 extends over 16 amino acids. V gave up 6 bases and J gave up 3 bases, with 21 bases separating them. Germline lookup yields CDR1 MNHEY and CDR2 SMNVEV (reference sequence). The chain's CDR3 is CASSPRIGYRYYEQYF. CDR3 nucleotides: TGTGCCAGCAGCCCTCGGATTGGCTACCGGTACTACGAGCAGTACTTC.

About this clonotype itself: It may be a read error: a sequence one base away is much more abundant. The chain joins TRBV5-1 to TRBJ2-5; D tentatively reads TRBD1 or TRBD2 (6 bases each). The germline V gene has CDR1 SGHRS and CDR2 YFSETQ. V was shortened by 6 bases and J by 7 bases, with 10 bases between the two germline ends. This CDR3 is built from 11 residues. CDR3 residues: CASKEGGTQYF. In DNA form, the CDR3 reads TGCGCCAGCAAAGAGGGGGGGACCCAGTACTTC.